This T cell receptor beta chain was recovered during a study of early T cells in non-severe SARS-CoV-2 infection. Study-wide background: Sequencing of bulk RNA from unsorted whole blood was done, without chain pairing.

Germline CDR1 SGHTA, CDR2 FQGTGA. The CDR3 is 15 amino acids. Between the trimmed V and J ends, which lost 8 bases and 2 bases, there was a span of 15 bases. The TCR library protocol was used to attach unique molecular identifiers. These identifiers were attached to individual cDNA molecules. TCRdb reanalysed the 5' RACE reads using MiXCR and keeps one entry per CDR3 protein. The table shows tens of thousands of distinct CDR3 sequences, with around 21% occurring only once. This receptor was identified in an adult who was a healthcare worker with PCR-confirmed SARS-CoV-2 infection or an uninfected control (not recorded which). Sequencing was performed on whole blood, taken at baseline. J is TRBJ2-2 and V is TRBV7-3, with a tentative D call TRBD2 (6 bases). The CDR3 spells CASSLAGLNTGELFF. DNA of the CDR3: TGTGCCAGCTCCCTCGCGGGGCTAAACACCGGGGAGCTGTTTTTT.